This is a list of T cell receptor beta chains from one sample in a study of T-cell memory formation after mild COVID-19. TCRdb analysed the 5' RACE reads with MiXCR anew, one entry per CDR3 protein. The repertoire holds 450,000 or so distinct CDR3 sequences, with over 15% as singletons. Sequenced: PBMCs or a T cell subset sorted from them (not recorded which). These receptors all come from an adult woman who had mild COVID-19 (a few samples of this study predate the infection). Cell type and time point are not known. CDR3s leave out the opening cysteine and the closing phenylalanine or tryptophan.

v_gene,j_gene,CDR3aa
TRBV5-1,TRBJ2-6,ASSLFPSGGTGANVLT
TRBV7-9,TRBJ2-5,ASSPRSVWAGGKETQY
TRBV29-1,TRBJ1-2,SVEGGLRGYT
TRBV18,TRBJ1-1,ASETGGNTEAF
TRBV6-5,TRBJ2-1,ASSYRDRYNEQF
TRBV6-5,TRBJ2-1,ASSYSLPNTGTGGNNEQF
TRBV7-7,TRBJ2-1,ASSSDGLADAEQF
TRBV5-1,TRBJ2-7,ASSLLAGPQGEQY
TRBV20-1,TRBJ1-1,SASEGPNTEAF
TRBV12-3/TRBV12-4,TRBJ1-5,ASSFIQGAHQPQH
TRBV15,TRBJ1-1,ATSRGGGLTEAF
TRBV2,TRBJ2-5,ASSEMFQGSISETQY
TRBV3-1,TRBJ2-2,ASSRSTSGVSNTGELF
TRBV7-9,TRBJ1-4,ASSLDRDHNEKLF
TRBV28,TRBJ1-5,ASSFLAGSGQPQH
TRBV27,TRBJ2-7,ASSAWGDYEQY
TRBV7-9,TRBJ2-3,ASSLTRLTDTQY
TRBV11-2,TRBJ1-6,ASSLGDARAREESPLH
TRBV5-1,TRBJ1-5,ASSLTGGNQPQH
TRBV12-3/TRBV12-4,TRBJ2-7,ASSHGQGGPRGEQY
TRBV2,TRBJ2-1,ASSEGEQF
TRBV20-1,TRBJ2-7,SAPGTRRYEQY
TRBV25-1,TRBJ2-7,ASSEYGRPDGEQY
TRBV7-9,TRBJ1-1,ASSLAYNRYNTEAF
TRBV12-3/TRBV12-4,TRBJ1-1,ASSFIAGVGTEAF
TRBV5-5,TRBJ2-2,ASSLGQGYTGELF
TRBV29-1,TRBJ1-3,SAWTAWESGNTIY
TRBV2,TRBJ2-7,ASSAGEQY
TRBV19,TRBJ2-3,ASSPIHSDTQY
TRBV6-5,TRBJ1-2,ASSPPGTGFYGYT
TRBV7-9,TRBJ2-1,ASSGDRSFNEQF
TRBV29-1,TRBJ2-3,SVEDSRAAQY
TRBV5-1,TRBJ2-3,ASSTGTDTQY
TRBV6-1,TRBJ2-5,ASNGQGATQY
TRBV7-2,TRBJ1-1,ASSFWTGEAF
TRBV18,TRBJ1-1,ASSPVSGQAVEAF
TRBV5-4,TRBJ2-5,ASRDSRTTQETQY
TRBV7-2,.,ASSSMGLHYEQY
TRBV24-1,TRBJ2-1,ATSDLVAGAYNEQF
TRBV20-1,TRBJ2-7,SAPRVDRGSYEQY
TRBV23-1,TRBJ2-2,ASSQIEQDIDLIGELF
TRBV28,TRBJ2-7,ASRGGTDYEQY